The 17 T cell receptor beta chains below come from one sample, sequenced in a study of identical twins (dated by TCRdb to the mid-2010s). Receptors were amplified or captured by 5' RACE. The listed sequencing device is Illumina HiSeq 2000. Using fastp at Q25 and MiXCR, TCRdb reprocessed the public reads and kept productive beta chains. Merged by CDR3 protein, the rows form single entries marked with the most common genes and DNA. This sample gives around 290,000 distinct CDR3 sequences in total; 9.5% of them show up just once. The top ten clones comprise approximately 7% of the sample. The same data also contributed to another study, on yellow fever vaccine responses in identical twins.

Sequenced sample: CD8+ T cells sorted from blood. These receptors came from a woman between 18 and 30 years old in good health.

The chain recombines TRBV12-3 or TRBV12-4 with TRBJ1-6, with 9 bases identical to TRBD1. This CDR3 contains 17 residues. J was trimmed by 7 bases and V by 2 bases; bases with no gene match: 9. Written as DNA, the CDR3 is TGTGCCAGCAGTTTAAAAGGGGACAGGGCTCCGAATTCACCCCTCCACTTT. Translated: CASSLKGDRAPNSPLHF.

This clonotype was seen a handful of times. The CDR3 here is CASSAGGLETQYF. The CDR3 DNA follows: TGTGCCAGCAGTGCTGGGGGTCTCGAGACCCAGTACTTC. V gene TRBV6-6 combines with J gene TRBJ2-5; either TRBD1 or TRBD2 may fit D (5 bases each). The germline V gene encodes CDR1 MNHNY and CDR2 SVGAGI (reference sequence). The V end lost 5 bases, the J end lost 5 bases, and 12 bases lay between the germline ends. The CDR3 is made up of 13 amino acids.

In its sample, this clonotype was seen many times. This sequence joins TRBV4-3 and TRBJ1-5; D is possibly TRBD1 (5 bases). V was pared by 4 bases and J by 3 bases, with 16 bases between. The CDR3 loop spans 16 amino acids. Per germline, CDR1 LGHNA and CDR2 YSLEER. In DNA, the CDR3 is TGCGCCAGCAGCCCCGACCAGGGTAATCCCAATCAGCCCCAGCATTTT. Encoded protein: CASSPDQGNPNQPQHF.

This sequence joins TRBV12-3 or TRBV12-4 and TRBJ2-2; D possibly matches TRBD1 or TRBD2 (5 bases each). Trimming took off 5 bases at V and 4 bases at J, with 14 bases between the two ends. The length of the CDR3 is 15 residues. CDR3 sequence (DNA): TGTGCCAGCAGTCCAACGGGGCTAGGCACCGGGGAGCTGTTTTTT. Encoded protein: CASSPTGLGTGELFF.

This clonotype was observed a handful of times. This chain uses TRBV6-1 with TRBJ2-1; no reliable D call. CDR1 and CDR2 from the germline V gene are MNHNS and SASEGT. CDR3 size: 14 residues. V was trimmed by 8 bases and J by 13 bases, leaving 24 bases between them. This CDR3 is CASESSLIVMEQFF. Here the CDR3 DNA reads TGTGCCAGCGAATCGTCCCTTATTGTAATGGAACAGTTCTTC.

In its sample, this clonotype was seen many times. This chain joins TRBV7-9 and TRBJ2-3, with unresolved D. The CDR3 extends over 13 amino acids. Germline values: CDR1 SEHNR, CDR2 FQNEAQ (reference sequence). V shed 1 base and J shed 3 bases, with 5 bases lying between them. The DNA of the CDR3 is TGTGCCAGCAGCTTAGAGGTGACAGATACGCAGTATTTT. This codes for CASSLEVTDTQYF.

The sample holds many counts of this clonotype. The chain recombines TRBV21-1 with TRBJ2-6; the table calls TRBD2, which could not be checked here. TRBV21-1 counts as a pseudogene. The CDR3 contains 18 residues. The chain's CDR3 is CASSKELDGEWGANVLTF. The CDR3 region has the DNA TGTGCCAGCAGCAAAGAGCTCGATGGGGAGTGGGGGGCCAACGTCCTGACTTTC.

This clonotype appeared a few times. The chain has TRBV5-1 and TRBJ2-7, with D unclear. This CDR3 is built from 12 residues. V lost 7 bases to trimming and J lost 1 base, with 9 bases between them. Per the germline V gene, CDR1 is SGHRS and CDR2 is YFSETQ. In DNA, the CDR3 is TGCGCCAGCTTTGATGGTTCCTACGAGCAGTACTTC. It specifies CASFDGSYEQYF.

This clonotype occurred a few times. This chain connects TRBV9 to TRBJ2-3, with TRBD2 identical over 10 bases. The CDR3 has 19 amino acids. V shed 0 bases and J 1 base; nucleotides not matched to a gene: 11. Germline assignment: CDR1 SGDLS and CDR2 YYNGEE. The CDR3 protein is CASSVASSGGKGGTDTQYF. CDR3 bases: TGTGCCAGCAGCGTAGCGAGTAGCGGGGGGAAGGGCGGCACAGATACGCAGTATTTT. Supplemented by reference TRBV9 and TRBJ2-3, the full variable domain reads DSGVTQTPKHLITATGQRVTLRCSPRSGDLSVYWYQQSLDQGLQFLIQYYNGEERAKGNILERFSAQQFPDLHSELNLSSLELGDSALYFCASSVASSGGKGGTDTQYFGPGTRLTVL.

There are many counts of this clonotype. The V call is TRBV29-1, the J call TRBJ2-7, with 11 bases that match TRBD1. This CDR3 has 14 amino acids. The ends lost 4 bases at V and 3 bases at J; junction bases unmatched: 5. The V gene's germline CDR1 is SQVTM and CDR2 ANQGSEA. CDR3 loop: CSVGRGQGGYEQYF. CDR3 sequence (DNA): TGCAGCGTTGGACGGGGACAGGGGGGCTACGAGCAGTACTTC.

This clonotype showed up many times. An end of the junction differs from the germline gene, which may be a read error. V and J are TRBV7-7 and TRBJ2-1; D gene unclear. CDR1 is SSHAT and CDR2 is FNYEAQ in the germline V gene (reference sequence). This CDR3 comprises 15 residues. The DNA of the CDR3 is TGTGCTAGCAGCTTAGAGAGTGCGGCCTACAATGAGCAGTTCTTC. It translates to CASSLESAAYNEQFF.

This clonotype appeared a few times. The chain carries TRBV20-1 and TRBJ2-1; D is perhaps TRBD1 (6 bases). The germline gives CDR1 DFQATT, CDR2 SNEGSKA (reference sequence). CDR3 size: 15 residues. The germline V and J ends were trimmed by 5 bases and 10 bases, with 24 bases remaining between them. The CDR3 DNA reads as TGCAGTGCTCCCGAGGGGGAAATAGGGATCTACGAGCAGTTCTTC. This encodes CSAPEGEIGIYEQFF.

This clonotype was observed at least ten times. This chain uses TRBV6-4 with TRBJ2-3, with a weak D call TRBD2 (5 bases). V shed 8 bases and J shed 2 bases, with 14 bases lying between them. This CDR3 contains 14 residues. The germline V gene encodes CDR1 MRHNA and CDR2 SNTAGT. In DNA form, the CDR3 reads TGTGCCAGCGCCCCAGAGGGCTCCACAGATACGCAGTATTTT. It specifies CASAPEGSTDTQYF.

This clonotype was seen at least ten times. V gene TRBV5-5 combines with J gene TRBJ2-1, with D possibly TRBD2 on 6 matching bases. Trimming stripped 2 bases from V and 8 bases from J, with 8 bases between. Germline V lookup: CDR1 SGHKS, CDR2 YYEKEE (reference sequence). CDR3 size: 12 residues. The CDR3 DNA is TGTGCCAGCAGCTTTGGGGACTATGAGCAGTTCTTC. Translating it yields CASSFGDYEQFF. Based on the CDR3 plus reference TRBV5-5 and TRBJ2-1, the full variable domain is DAGVTQSPTHLIKTRGQQVTLRCSPISGHKSVSWYQQVLGQGPQFIFQYYEKEERGRGNFPDRFSARQFPNYSSELNVNALLLGDSALYLCASSFGDYEQFFGPGTRLTVL.

A note on this clonotype: This may stem from a read error, because a much larger clone lies one nucleotide away. CDR3 protein: CTSSYGRNPGNEQFF. The CDR3 DNA reads TGTACCAGCAGTTATGGACGGAACCCTGGGAATGAGCAGTTCTTC. The chain uses TRBV2 and TRBJ2-1; D unresolved. From germline, CDR1 is SNHLY and CDR2 FYNNEI. The CDR3 consists of 15 residues.

CDR3 residues: CASLSDTQYF. In DNA, the CDR3 is TGTGCCAGCTTATCTGATACGCAGTATTTT. This rearrangement joins TRBV12-3 or TRBV12-4 to TRBJ2-3; D gene ambiguous. The germline V and J ends were trimmed by 8 bases and 6 bases, with 6 bases remaining between them. This CDR3 spans 10 amino acids.

This chain connects TRBV5-5 to TRBJ2-3; the D is unclear. The germline V and J ends were trimmed by 4 bases and 0 bases, with 12 bases remaining between them. Germline lookup yields CDR1 SGHKS and CDR2 YYEKEE (reference sequence). The CDR3 consists of 15 residues. This CDR3 reads CASSPRVSSTDTQYF. CDR3 nucleotides: TGTGCCAGCAGCCCCCGCGTCTCTAGCACAGATACGCAGTATTTT.